This T cell receptor (beta chain) came from a study of shared clonotypes between healthy human individuals. Overall study findings and caveats: It was expected that sequencing depth would affect clonotype sharing among donors. Large depth notwithstanding, sorted-subset sequencing proved incomplete by rarefaction. Relative to clonotypes present in all four donors, those not shared had lower generation probabilities.

Data came from immunoSEQ multiplex PCR; TCRdb stores just in-frame clones and leaves some out. The table shows some 1.5 million clones, with over 95% occurring only once. CDR1 and CDR2 from the germline V gene are MNHNS and SASEGT. This CDR3 is built from 11 residues. Trimming removed 1 base at V and 7 bases at J, with 5 bases between. As to this clone: Its target is not known.

Sequencing was carried out using naive CD4+ T cells sorted from blood. This sample's subset: CD45RA+ positively selected. This receptor was identified in a man aged 25 to 40 in good health. This chain connects TRBV6-1 to TRBJ2-7, with no clear D. The CDR3 loop is CASSEVLEQYF. DNA of the CDR3: TGTGCCAGCAGTGAAGTTTTGGAGCAGTACTTC.